This record looks at one T cell receptor (beta chain) sequence and its context. The antigen it binds to is not known. No much larger clone is present one base from it, and per-base qualities are unavailable. The sample's time point label, in plain terms: 30 days after allo-HCT. Blood from recipients was drawn roughly 28 days before transplant, then again at days 30, 100 and 180 after transplant. Using Nuclei Lysis Solution, genomic DNA was extracted from unfractionated peripheral blood mononuclear cells that were either fresh or cryopreserved. Deletion took 6 bases off V and 8 bases off J, with a span of 11 bases between the germline ends. Per the germline V gene (reference sequence), MNHEY is the CDR1 and SMNVEV is the CDR2. The CDR3 numbers 13 residues from cysteine through phenylalanine. The only DNA kept is the CDR3, 39 bases in frame from the first base. The sample comes from a study of T cell clonotyping in hematopoietic cell transplantation (dated by TCRdb to the early 2020s). About the study as a whole: In the study, around 140 blood samples were gathered from 35 to 45 consecutive transplant recipients and their related donors. Recruitment of patients was conducted between late 2015 and 2017, and follow-up was continued until late 2020 or death.

Points the paper makes about the study in general: The sample size was limited and the cells went unsorted, which meant the CD4 and CD8 repertoire contributions could not be told apart. Recipient TCR diversity fell after transplant, with pathologically expanded clonotypes rising progressively from day 30 to day 180. Only a small fraction of recipient repertoires overlapped donor repertoires, with over 95% appearing de novo at the given depth. Broader TCR repertoire diversity after transplant was predicted by Inverse Simpson Index values from donors and from recipients before transplant.

The immunoSEQ assay, a bias-controlled multiplex PCR with V- and J-specific primers, was used to amplify TCR beta CDR3 regions from genomic DNA. A second PCR step added a proprietary barcode and Illumina adapter sequences to the CDR3 amplicons. CDR3 libraries were sequenced on an Illumina MiSeq instrument. The source study handled its data this way. Export and quality control were performed with immunoSEQ Analyzer 3.0, and downstream analyses were performed with R Bioconductor and Immunarch. Only productive rearrangements within the normalized downsampled data set were used in the calculation of repertoire metrics. In the normalized cohort, clonotypes with more than 5 templates were defined as pathologically expanded. Repertoire diversity was measured with the Inverse Simpson Index. The non-normalized data set was used for CMV-specificity analyses so that all clonotypes could be captured. Here the immuneACCESS table is served through TCRdb, limited to in-frame sequences with V and J called. Missing clones are a known gap in these copies; in checked studies unresolved V genes cover under half, and the rest lacks a known reason. That table furnishes V, J and clone size, whereas the DNA furnished D and trimming. This sample has thousands of clones in its table, and nearly 99% of those were observed once. The ten largest make up 0.64% of the sample.

The TCR sequence derives from a male patient aged 60-70 years who had an allogeneic stem cell transplant from a related donor, so the T cells may come from the graft donor. Some clones in this sample may be carry-over from other donors' samples. The sequencing here drew on PBMCs, taken 30 days after allogeneic stem cell transplant. The sequence joins TRBV27 to TRBJ1-6; tentative D gene TRBD1, with 6 bases matching. The CDR3 protein: CASRDRPDSPLHF. DNA sequence: TGTGCCAGCAGAGACAGGCCCGATTCACCCCTCCACTTT.